This T cell receptor beta chain was captured in a study of OX40 agonist ivuxolimab in advanced cancers. Deletions cut 0 bases from V and 1 base from J, with 9 bases between. Germline-derived CDR1 and CDR2 are MNHEY and SVGAGI. The CDR3 runs to 15 residues. Sequencing was performed with immunoSEQ multiplex PCR; in TCRdb, only in-frame clones are kept and a portion is missing. The profile shows about 45,000 clones, roughly 82% of them singletons. The chain couples TRBV6-5 to TRBJ2-5; unclear D gene. This receptor was obtained from an adult with an advanced solid tumor such as melanoma, head and neck, liver or kidney cancer. Sample: CD4+ or CD8+ T cells sorted from blood, taken in a trial of the OX40 agonist ivuxolimab. CDR3 sequence (DNA): TGTGCCAGCAGTTACTCGACGATTGGCCAAGAGACCCAGTACTTC. Protein sequence: CASSYSTIGQETQYF.